The 8 T cell receptor beta chains presented below share a single source sample, sequenced in a study of cytomegalovirus exposure and HLA in healthy donors. Primers for the PCR totalled 60 Vbeta and 13 Jbeta. Assay: immunoSEQ multiplex PCR; the TCRdb copy retains only in-frame clones and omits some. In the table there are about 160,000 clones, roughly 83% of which are singletons. The sequencing sample was made of PBMCs. All receptors come from a human donor in good health.

The chain couples TRBV7-9 to TRBJ2-2; 7 nucleotides line up with TRBD2. V lost 5 bases to trimming and J lost 6 bases; unmatched junction nucleotides: 9. The germline V gene encodes CDR1 SEHNR and CDR2 FQNEAQ (reference sequence). The CDR3 is 15 amino acids. The CDR3 here is CASSLTGGMSGELFF. The CDR3 region has the DNA TGTGCCAGCAGCCTTACGGGGGGAATGTCCGGGGAGCTGTTTTTT.

This sequence joins TRBV9 and TRBJ2-2; 11 positions match TRBD2. Germline CDR1 SGDLS, CDR2 YYNGEE. The CDR3 runs to 16 residues. The V gene end was trimmed by 2 bases and the J gene end by 5 bases; junction bases not matched to a gene: 5. Written as DNA, the CDR3 is TGTGCCAGCAGCGTTACTAGCGGGAGCTATACCGGGGAGCTGTTTTTT. Protein sequence: CASSVTSGSYTGELFF. The whole variable domain, remainder taken from reference TRBV9 and TRBJ2-2, is DSGVTQTPKHLITATGQRVTLRCSPRSGDLSVYWYQQSLDQGLQFLIQYYNGEERAKGNILERFSAQQFPDLHSELNLSSLELGDSALYFCASSVTSGSYTGELFFGEGSRLTVL.

This chain uses TRBV25-1 with TRBJ2-7; a possible D gene is TRBD2 (6 bases). V was trimmed by 7 bases and J by 1 base, leaving 14 bases between them. There are 14 residues in the CDR3. CDR1 is MGHDK and CDR2 is SYGVNS in the germline V gene. CDR3 loop: CASIGTSPSYEQYF. Written as DNA, the CDR3 is TGTGCCAGCATAGGGACTTCCCCTTCCTACGAGCAGTACTTC.

The CDR3 region is CASSLDVGGQSYEQYF. In DNA form, the CDR3 reads TGTGCCAGCAGCTTAGATGTGGGGGGACAGTCCTACGAGCAGTACTTC. This chain joins TRBV11-3 and TRBJ2-7; maybe TRBD1 (7 bases). Trimming took off 0 bases at V and 1 base at J, with 13 bases between the two ends. The CDR3 totals 16 residues. In germline, CDR1 is SGHNT, CDR2 YENEEA.

This chain connects TRBV6-5 to TRBJ1-1; 7 positions match TRBD1. Germline CDR1 reads MNHEY; CDR2 reads SVGAGI. This CDR3 region has 15 residues. V shed 6 bases and J 4 bases; nucleotides not matched to a gene: 11. For the CDR3, the DNA is TGTGCCAGCAGGTCACAAGGGGGCGCGGGCACTGAAGCTTTCTTT. It yields the protein CASRSQGGAGTEAFF.

A single count supports this clone. The genes are TRBV19 and TRBJ2-1; D gene unclear. Germline CDR1 LNHDA, CDR2 SQIVND (reference sequence). This CDR3 comprises 15 residues. The V end lost 2 bases, the J end lost 1 base, and 9 bases lay between the germline ends. As DNA, the CDR3 is TGTGCCAGTAGTATAACCAGCGAATCCTACAATGAGCAGTTCTTC. This codes for CASSITSESYNEQFF.

This clone was seen only once. This chain connects TRBV4-3 to TRBJ2-7, with no clear D. V gave up 1 base and J gave up 6 bases, with 10 bases separating them. Looked up from germline, CDR1 is LGHNA and CDR2 is YSLEER. CDR3 length: 13 residues. DNA of the CDR3: TGCGCCAGCAGCCAAGTCTATTTCGGCGAGCAGTACTTC. Its protein product is CASSQVYFGEQYF.

The V and J genes are TRBV2 and TRBJ1-3; 9 bases fit TRBD1. The germline CDR1 and CDR2 sequences are SNHLY and FYNNEI. This CDR3 has 17 amino acids. The trim removed 5 bases at V and 0 bases at J, leaving 8 bases unmatched. The CDR3 loop reads CASSYRGPKSSGNTIYF. The CDR3 nucleotides are TGTGCCAGCAGTTACAGGGGGCCTAAAAGCTCTGGAAACACCATATATTTT.